The 3 T cell receptor beta chains listed next were all sequenced from one sample in a study of metastatic and nonmetastatic thyroid tumors. MiXCR re-clonotyped the PCR reads for TCRdb. This sample has tens of thousands of clones, with 13% found just once. Among the patients, none had received any treatment before thyroid surgery. What was sequenced was blood. The receptors stem from a female donor with papillary thyroid cancer or a benign thyroid nodule (not recorded which). Some clones in this sample may be carry-over from other donors' samples.

This clone was observed many times. The chain couples TRBV27 to TRBJ2-2, with 11 bases lining up with TRBD2. The trim removed 6 bases at V and 0 bases at J, leaving 0 bases unmatched. Germline loops: CDR1 MNHEY, CDR2 SMNVEV (reference sequence). CDR3 length equals 15 residues. CDR3 nucleotides: TGTGCCAGCAGACTAGCGGGAGCGAACACCGGGGAGCTGTTTTTT. Protein: CASRLAGANTGELFF.

This clone was observed many times. V usage is TRBV6-2 or TRBV6-3 and J usage is TRBJ2-5; perhaps TRBD2 as D (5 bases). The CDR3 runs to 14 residues. V was shortened by 3 bases and J by 2 bases, with 10 bases between the two germline ends. Germline V gene data show CDR1 as MNHEY and CDR2 as SVGEGT. DNA for the CDR3: TGTGCCAGCAGTTATGCGAGGAGGCAAGAGACCCAGTACTTC. It is translated as CASSYARRQETQYF.

The chain joins TRBV9 to TRBJ2-1; D may be TRBD1 (6 bases). The CDR3 totals 14 residues. Germline V CDR1 and CDR2: SGDLS, YYNGEE. V was shortened by 4 bases and J by 6 bases, with 14 bases between the two germline ends. The CDR3 loop is CASSTGTWANEQFF. The CDR3, as DNA: TGTGCCAGCAGCACCGGGACATGGGCCAATGAGCAGTTCTTC.